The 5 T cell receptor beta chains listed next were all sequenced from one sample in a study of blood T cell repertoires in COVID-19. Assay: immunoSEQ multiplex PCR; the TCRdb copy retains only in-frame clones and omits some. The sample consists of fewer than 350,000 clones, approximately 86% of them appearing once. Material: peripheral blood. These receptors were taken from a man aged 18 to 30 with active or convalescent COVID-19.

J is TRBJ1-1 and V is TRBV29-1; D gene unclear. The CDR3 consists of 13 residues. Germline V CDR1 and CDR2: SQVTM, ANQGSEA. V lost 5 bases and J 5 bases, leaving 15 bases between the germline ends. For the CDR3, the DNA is TGCAGCGTTCACGGGGAACAGAAGACTGAAGCTTTCTTT. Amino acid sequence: CSVHGEQKTEAFF.

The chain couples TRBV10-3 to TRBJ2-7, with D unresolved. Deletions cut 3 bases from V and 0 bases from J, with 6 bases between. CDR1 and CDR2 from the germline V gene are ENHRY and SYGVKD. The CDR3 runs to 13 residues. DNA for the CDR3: TGTGCCATCAGTGATGACACCTCCTACGAGCAGTACTTC. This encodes CAISDDTSYEQYF.

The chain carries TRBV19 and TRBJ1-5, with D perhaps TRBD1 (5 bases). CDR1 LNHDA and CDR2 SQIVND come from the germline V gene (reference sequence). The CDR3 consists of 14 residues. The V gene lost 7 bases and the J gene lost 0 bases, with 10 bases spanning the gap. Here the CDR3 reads CASTTTDSNQPQHF. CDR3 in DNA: TGTGCCAGTACCACGACAGATAGCAATCAGCCCCAGCATTTT.

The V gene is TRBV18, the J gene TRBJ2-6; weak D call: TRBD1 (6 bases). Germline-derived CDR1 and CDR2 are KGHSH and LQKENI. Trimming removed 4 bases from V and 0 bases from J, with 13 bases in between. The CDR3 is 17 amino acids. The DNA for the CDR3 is TGTGCCAGCTCACGGCCAGGGGCATTCTCTGGGGCCAACGTCCTGACTTTC. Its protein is CASSRPGAFSGANVLTF. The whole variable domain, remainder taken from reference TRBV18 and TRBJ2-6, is NAGVMQNPRHLVRRRGQEARLRCSPMKGHSHVYWYRQLPEEGLKFMVYLQKENIIDESGMPKERFSAEFPKEGPSILRIQQVVRGDSAAYFCASSRPGAFSGANVLTFGAGSRLTVL.

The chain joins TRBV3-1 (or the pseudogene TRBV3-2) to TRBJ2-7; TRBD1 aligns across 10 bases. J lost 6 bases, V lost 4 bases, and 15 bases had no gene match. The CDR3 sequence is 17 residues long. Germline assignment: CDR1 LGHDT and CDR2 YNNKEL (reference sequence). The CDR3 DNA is TGTGCCAGCAGCCCAGGGACAGGGGTAGGAATTGCCGGCGAGCAGTACTTC. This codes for CASSPGTGVGIAGEQYF.